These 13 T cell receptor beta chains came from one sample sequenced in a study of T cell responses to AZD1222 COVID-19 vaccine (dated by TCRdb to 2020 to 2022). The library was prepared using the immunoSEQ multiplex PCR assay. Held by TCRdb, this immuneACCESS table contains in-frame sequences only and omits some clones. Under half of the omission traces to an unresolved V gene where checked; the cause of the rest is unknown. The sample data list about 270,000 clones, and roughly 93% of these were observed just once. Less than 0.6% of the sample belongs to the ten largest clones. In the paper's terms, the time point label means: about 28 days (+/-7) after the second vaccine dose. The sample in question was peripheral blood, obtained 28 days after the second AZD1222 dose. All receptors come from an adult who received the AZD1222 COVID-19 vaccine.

For the CDR3, the DNA is TGTGCCAGTAGTATATTCGGCCGGCGGCAGCCCCAGCATTTT. Protein product: CASSIFGRRQPQHF. The chain combines TRBV19 with TRBJ1-5, with D hard to call. In germline, CDR1 is LNHDA, CDR2 SQIVND (reference sequence). The ends were cut back, 2 bases at V and 7 bases at J, with 12 bases in the middle. This CDR3 comprises 14 residues.

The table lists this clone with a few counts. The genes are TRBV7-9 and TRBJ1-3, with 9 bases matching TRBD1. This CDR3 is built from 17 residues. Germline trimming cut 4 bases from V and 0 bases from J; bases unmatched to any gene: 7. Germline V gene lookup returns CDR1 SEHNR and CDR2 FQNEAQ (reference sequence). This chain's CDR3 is CASSSLDRGFSGNTIYF. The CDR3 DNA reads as TGTGCCAGCAGCTCCTTGGACAGGGGATTCTCTGGAAACACCATATATTTT. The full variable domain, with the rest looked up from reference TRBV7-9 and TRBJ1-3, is DTGVSQNPRHKITKRGQNVTFRCDPISEHNRLYWYRQTLGQGPEFLTYFQNEAQLEKSRLLSDRFSAERPKGSFSTLEIQRTEQGDSAMYLCASSSLDRGFSGNTIYFGEGSWLTVV.

CDR3 bases: TGTGCCATCAGTGACAACGGGTTGGTTACGGATGGCTACACCTTC. It codes for CAISDNGLVTDGYTF. The gene calls are TRBV10-3 and TRBJ1-2; no clear D gene. Between the trimmed V and J ends, which lost 3 bases and 6 bases, there was a span of 17 bases. This CDR3 region has 15 residues. CDR1 is ENHRY and CDR2 is SYGVKD in the germline V gene.

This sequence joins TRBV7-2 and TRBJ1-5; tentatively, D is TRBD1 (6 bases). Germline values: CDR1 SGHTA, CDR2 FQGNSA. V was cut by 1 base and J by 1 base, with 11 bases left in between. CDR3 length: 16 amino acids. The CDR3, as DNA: TGTGCCAGCAGCTTAGTTGGGGGCCGGAGCAATCAGCCCCAGCATTTT. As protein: CASSLVGGRSNQPQHF.

The CDR3 region is CASSDLAGGLGEQYF. The CDR3 DNA is TGTGCCAGCAGTGATCTCGCAGGGGGCTTAGGCGAGCAGTACTTC. This sequence joins TRBV2 and TRBJ2-7, with 8 bases identical to TRBD1. The CDR3 consists of 15 residues. Trimming took 3 bases from V and 6 from J; bases not matched to a gene: 10. Germline CDR1 is SNHLY and CDR2 is FYNNEI.

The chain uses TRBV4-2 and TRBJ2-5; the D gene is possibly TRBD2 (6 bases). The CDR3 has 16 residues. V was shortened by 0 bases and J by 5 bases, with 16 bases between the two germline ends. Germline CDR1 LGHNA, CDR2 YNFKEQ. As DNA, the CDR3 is TGTGCCAGCAGCCAAGATATTACCCGGGGGTGGGAGACCCAGTACTTC. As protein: CASSQDITRGWETQYF.

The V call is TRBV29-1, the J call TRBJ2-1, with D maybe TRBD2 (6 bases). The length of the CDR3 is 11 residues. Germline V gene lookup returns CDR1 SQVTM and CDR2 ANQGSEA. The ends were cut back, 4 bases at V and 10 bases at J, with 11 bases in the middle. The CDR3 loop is CSVGTTGEQFF. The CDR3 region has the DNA TGCAGCGTTGGGACTACGGGGGAGCAGTTCTTC.

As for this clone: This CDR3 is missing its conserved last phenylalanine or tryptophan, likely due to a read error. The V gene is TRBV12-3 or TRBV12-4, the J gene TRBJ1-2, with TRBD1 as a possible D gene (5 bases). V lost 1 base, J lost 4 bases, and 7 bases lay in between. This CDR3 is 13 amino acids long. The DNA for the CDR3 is TGTGCCAGCAGTTTAGGACAGATCTATGGCTACACCCTC. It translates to CASSLGQIYGYTL.

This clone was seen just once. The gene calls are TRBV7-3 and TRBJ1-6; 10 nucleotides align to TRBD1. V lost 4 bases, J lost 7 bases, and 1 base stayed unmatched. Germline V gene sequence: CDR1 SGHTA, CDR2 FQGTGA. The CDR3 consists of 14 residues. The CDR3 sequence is CASSSGQGNSPLHF. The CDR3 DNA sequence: TGTGCCAGCAGCTCGGGACAGGGGAATTCACCCCTCCACTTT.

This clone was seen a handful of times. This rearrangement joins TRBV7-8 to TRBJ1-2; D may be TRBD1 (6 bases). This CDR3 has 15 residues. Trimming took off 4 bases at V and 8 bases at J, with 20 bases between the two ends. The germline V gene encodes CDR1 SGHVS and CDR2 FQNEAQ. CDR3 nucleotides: TGTGCCAGCAGCTCTCGGGACATGGCCCTTGGAGGCTACACCTTC. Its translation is CASSSRDMALGGYTF.

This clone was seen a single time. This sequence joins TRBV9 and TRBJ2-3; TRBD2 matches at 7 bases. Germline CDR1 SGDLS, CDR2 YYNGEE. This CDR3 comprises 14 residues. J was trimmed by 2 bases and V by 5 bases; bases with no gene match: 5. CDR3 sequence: CASSESGVTDTQYF. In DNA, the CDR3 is TGTGCCAGCAGTGAGAGCGGGGTCACAGATACGCAGTATTTT.

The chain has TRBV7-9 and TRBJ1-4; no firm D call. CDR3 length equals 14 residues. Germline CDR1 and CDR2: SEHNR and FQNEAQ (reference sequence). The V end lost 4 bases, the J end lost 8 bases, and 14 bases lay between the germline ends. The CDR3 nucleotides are TGTGCCAGCAGCTCCCCGAATTCAGGAGAAAAACTGTTTTTT. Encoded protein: CASSSPNSGEKLFF.

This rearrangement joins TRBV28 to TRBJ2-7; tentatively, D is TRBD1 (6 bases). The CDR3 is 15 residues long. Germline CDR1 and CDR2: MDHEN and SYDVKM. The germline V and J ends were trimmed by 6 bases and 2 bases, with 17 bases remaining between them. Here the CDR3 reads CASSFLGTRTYEQYF. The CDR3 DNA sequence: TGTGCCAGCAGCTTCTTGGGGACACGGACCTACGAGCAGTACTTC. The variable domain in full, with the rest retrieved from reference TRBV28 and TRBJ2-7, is DVKVTQSSRYLVKRTGEKVFLECVQDMDHENMFWYRQDPGLGLRLIYFSYDVKMKEKGDIPEGYSVSREKKERFSLILESASTNQTSMYLCASSFLGTRTYEQYFGPGTRLTVT.